This T cell receptor beta chain was identified during a study of T-cell reconstitution after alpha-beta-depleted transplantation in children. Study-wide points: The origin of alpha-beta T cells about two months after transplant was reportedly several hundred expanded graft clones. T cells produced anew were the main source of T-cell counts and diversity one year after transplant. In some patients, recipient T cells and intrathymic progenitors surviving conditioning explained high day-60 diversity.

The sample holds many counts of this clonotype. Its antigen is unidentified. The authors prepared the TCRbeta library with unique molecular identifiers. A single record per CDR3 protein comes from TCRdb applying MiXCR to the PCR reads. The table lists 200,000 to 250,000 distinct CDR3 sequences, about a tenth of them singletons. CDR1 is MDHEN and CDR2 is SYDVKM in the germline V gene. CDR3 length: 13 amino acids. V was pared by 6 bases and J by 5 bases, with 13 bases between. This specimen consisted of PBMCs, obtained before TCRalphabeta/CD19-depleted stem cell transplant. The source is a child younger than two with acute myeloid leukemia, due to receive a stem cell transplant. This chain uses TRBV28 with TRBJ1-1, with a tentative D call TRBD1 (5 bases). CDR3 coding DNA: TGTGCCAGCAGGTCGGGGGGGTGGACTGAAGCTTTCTTT. This translates into CASRSGGWTEAFF.